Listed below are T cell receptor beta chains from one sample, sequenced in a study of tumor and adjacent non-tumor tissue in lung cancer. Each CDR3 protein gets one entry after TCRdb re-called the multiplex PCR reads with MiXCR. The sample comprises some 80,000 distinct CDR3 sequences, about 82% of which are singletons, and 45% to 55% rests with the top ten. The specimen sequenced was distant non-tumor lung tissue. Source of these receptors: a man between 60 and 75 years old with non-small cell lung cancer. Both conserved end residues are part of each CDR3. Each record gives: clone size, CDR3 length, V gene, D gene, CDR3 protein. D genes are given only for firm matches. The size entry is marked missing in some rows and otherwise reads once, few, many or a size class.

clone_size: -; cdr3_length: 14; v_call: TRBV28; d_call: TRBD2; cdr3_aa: CASRFSGRPYEQYF
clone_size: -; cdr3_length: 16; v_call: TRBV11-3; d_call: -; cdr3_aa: CASSLGSSVGANVLTF
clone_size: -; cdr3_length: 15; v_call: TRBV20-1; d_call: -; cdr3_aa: CSTIDFDRSSYEQYF
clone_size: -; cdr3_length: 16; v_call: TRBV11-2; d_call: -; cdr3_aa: CANSLGKVVRDTEAFF
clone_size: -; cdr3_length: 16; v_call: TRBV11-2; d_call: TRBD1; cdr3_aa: CTSSVGDRADHIEQLF
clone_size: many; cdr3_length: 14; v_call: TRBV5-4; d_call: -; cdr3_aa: CASSLERTAYEQYF
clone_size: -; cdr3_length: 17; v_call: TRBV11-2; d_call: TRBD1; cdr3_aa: CAGSPAAGQGFNYDYTF
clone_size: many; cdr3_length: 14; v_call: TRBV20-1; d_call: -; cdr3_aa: CSARDVISNEKLFF
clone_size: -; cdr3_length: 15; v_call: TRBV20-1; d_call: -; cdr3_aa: CSGLRGGTGANFMTF
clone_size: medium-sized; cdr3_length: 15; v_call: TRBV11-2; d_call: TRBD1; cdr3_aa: CASSRYGTGGFEQYF
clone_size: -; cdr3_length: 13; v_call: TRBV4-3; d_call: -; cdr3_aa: CVSSPVPYYEQYF
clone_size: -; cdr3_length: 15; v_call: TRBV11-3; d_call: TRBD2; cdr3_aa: CASSSLAVAYNEQFF
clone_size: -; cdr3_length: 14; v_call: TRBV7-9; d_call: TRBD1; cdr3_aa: CACREGARSEKLFF
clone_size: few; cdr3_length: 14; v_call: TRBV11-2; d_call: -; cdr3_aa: CTSSLASLSYEQYF
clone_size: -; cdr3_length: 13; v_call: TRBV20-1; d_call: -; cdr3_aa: CNAAPGTADGYTF
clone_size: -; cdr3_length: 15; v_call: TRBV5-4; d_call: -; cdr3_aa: CASSLGRGPDYEQYF
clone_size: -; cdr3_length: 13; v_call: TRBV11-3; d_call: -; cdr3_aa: CASSVEQGYGYTF
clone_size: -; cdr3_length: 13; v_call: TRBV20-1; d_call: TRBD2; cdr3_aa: CSTPLAGEETQYF
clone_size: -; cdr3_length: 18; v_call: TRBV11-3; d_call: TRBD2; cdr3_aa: CASRSRGAGGYKAGELFF
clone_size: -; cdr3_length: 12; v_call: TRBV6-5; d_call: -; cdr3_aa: CASSVGTDPQYF
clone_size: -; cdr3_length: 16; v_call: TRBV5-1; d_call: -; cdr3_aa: CASSLQLEGRSGELFF
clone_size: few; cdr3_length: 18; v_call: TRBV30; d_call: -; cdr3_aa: CAWFHGGSPRGVKGGYTF
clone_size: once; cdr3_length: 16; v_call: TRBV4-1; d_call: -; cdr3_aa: CANIPGGTGDYYCYTF
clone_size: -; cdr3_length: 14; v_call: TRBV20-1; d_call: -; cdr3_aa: CSARVGSWTDEQFF
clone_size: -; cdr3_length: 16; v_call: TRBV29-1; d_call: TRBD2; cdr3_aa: CSFEATSGRIQETQYF
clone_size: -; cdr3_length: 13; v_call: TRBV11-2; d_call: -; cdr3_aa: CASRFGGLPGAVF
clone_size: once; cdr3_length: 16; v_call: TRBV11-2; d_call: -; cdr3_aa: CASSFTMVGPNETQYF
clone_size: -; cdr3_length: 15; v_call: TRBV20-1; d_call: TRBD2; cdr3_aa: CSARGTSGSSYKQYF
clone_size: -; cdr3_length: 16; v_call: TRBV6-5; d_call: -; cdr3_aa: CASSYTLTGVSYEQYF
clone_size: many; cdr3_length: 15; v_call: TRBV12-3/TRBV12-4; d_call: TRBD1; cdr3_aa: CASSPGTESYNEQFF
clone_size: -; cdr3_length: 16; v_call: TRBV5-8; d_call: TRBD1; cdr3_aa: CASSLDRQGTGNTIYF
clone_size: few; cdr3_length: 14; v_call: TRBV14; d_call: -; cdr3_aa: CASSQDRAERKLFF
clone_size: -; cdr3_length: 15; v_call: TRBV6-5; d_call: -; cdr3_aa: CASRYIEQGSQPQHF
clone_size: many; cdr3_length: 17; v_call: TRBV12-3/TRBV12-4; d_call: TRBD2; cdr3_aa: CASSPGTSGEALWELFF
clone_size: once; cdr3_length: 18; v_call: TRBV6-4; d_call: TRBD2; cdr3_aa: CASILPAGGSNSSYEHYF
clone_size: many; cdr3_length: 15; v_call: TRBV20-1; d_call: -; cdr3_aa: CSARDGTELRREQFF
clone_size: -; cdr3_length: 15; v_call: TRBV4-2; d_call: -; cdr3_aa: CASSQDGSGTVALFF
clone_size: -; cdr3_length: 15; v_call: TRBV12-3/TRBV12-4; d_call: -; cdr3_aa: CASSFLGILDSEAFF
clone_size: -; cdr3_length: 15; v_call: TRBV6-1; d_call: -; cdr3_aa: CANSERGVRNTEAFF
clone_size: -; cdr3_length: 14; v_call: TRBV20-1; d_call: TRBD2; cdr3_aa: CSASGLAGGNEKFF
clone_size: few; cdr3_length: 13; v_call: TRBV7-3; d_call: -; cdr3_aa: CASSPDRNQPQHF
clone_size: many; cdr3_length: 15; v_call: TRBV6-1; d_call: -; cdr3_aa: CASSEALGNTDTQYF
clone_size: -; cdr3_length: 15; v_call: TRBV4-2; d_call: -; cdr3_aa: CVSSQGAVVTDTQYF
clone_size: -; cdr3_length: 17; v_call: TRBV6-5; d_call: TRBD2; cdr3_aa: CANSLAGSSSEANVLTF
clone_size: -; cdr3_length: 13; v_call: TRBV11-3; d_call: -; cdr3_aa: CASSLGLIRGQFF
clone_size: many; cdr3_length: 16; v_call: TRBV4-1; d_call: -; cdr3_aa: CASSQDISGFNYGYTF
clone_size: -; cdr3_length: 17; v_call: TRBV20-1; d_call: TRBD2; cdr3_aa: CSASGLVEAGGTDMQYF
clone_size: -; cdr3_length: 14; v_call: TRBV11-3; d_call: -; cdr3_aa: CASSLVARPSEQFF
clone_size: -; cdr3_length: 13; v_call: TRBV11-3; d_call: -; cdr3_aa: CAISFDGTYEQYF
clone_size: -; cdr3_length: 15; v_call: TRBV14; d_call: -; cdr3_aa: CASSQVRGFGIEAFF